The 18 T cell receptor beta chains given below trace back to one sample, sequenced in a study of Tregs in tolerant kidney transplant recipients (dated by TCRdb to between 2018 and 2021). Libraries were built with the immunoSEQ multiplex PCR assay. TCRdb stores this immuneACCESS table with in-frame sequences only. Part of the clones is absent; in the studies checked, under half of the shortfall reflects unresolved V genes, and no reason is known for the rest. The sample data list roughly 68,000 clones, and around 83% of these were observed just once. The leading ten clones occupy approximately 4.8% of the sample. Sequencing was carried out using CD4+ T cells from blood. The receptor source for this set is a human donor in good health.

The chain's CDR3 is CARTYRLQNTEAFF. In DNA form, the CDR3 reads TGTGCCAGGACGTACAGGCTCCAGAACACTGAAGCTTTCTTT. The chain carries TRBV6-1 and TRBJ1-1, with D perhaps TRBD1 (5 bases). CDR3 length: 14 amino acids. Germline V lookup: CDR1 MNHNS, CDR2 SASEGT. V was shortened by 9 bases and J by 1 base, with 15 bases between the two germline ends.

This rearrangement joins TRBV5-1 to TRBJ1-1; D is ambiguous. This CDR3 is built from 18 residues. The germline V gene has CDR1 SGHRS and CDR2 YFSETQ. Trimming took 3 bases from V and 2 from J, leaving 23 bases between them. Here the CDR3 reads CASSSEGPSRRGNTEAFF. As DNA, the CDR3 is TGCGCCAGCAGCTCCGAGGGTCCCTCACGGCGAGGAAACACTGAAGCTTTCTTT.

This chain links TRBV11-3 with TRBJ1-1, with D perhaps TRBD1 (6 bases). Trimming took off 5 bases at V and 7 bases at J, with 14 bases between the two ends. The CDR3 length is 13 residues. CDR1 and CDR2 (germline): SGHNT, YENEEA. This CDR3 reads CASSRQEEGEAFF. In DNA, the CDR3 is TGTGCCAGCAGCCGACAGGAAGAAGGTGAAGCTTTCTTT.

This chain connects TRBV2 to TRBJ2-2; 7 positions match TRBD1. Germline assignment: CDR1 SNHLY and CDR2 FYNNEI. Germline trimming cut 5 bases from V and 4 bases from J; bases unmatched to any gene: 10. The CDR3 is 16 amino acids. CDR3 sequence (DNA): TGTGCCAGCAGTCCCGTTGACAGGGTCTTCACCGGGGAGCTGTTTTTT. This encodes CASSPVDRVFTGELFF.

The chain links TRBV7-2 to TRBJ2-2; 7 nucleotides line up with TRBD2. V trimming: 5 bases; J trimming: 6 bases; junction bases outside the gene matches: 6. The germline CDR1 and CDR2 sequences are SGHTA and FQGNSA. This CDR3 is 14 amino acids long. The CDR3 nucleotides are TGTGCCAGCAGCCGCGGGAGAGGGGCCGGGGAGCTGTTTTTT. Translating it yields CASSRGRGAGELFF.

The rearrangement uses TRBV5-4 and TRBJ1-2; D may be TRBD1 (6 bases). The CDR3 sequence is 15 residues long. Germline V gene lookup returns CDR1 SGHNT and CDR2 YYREEE (reference sequence). V gave up 4 bases and J gave up 10 bases, with 23 bases separating them. The CDR3 DNA is TGTGCCAGCAGCAATCCTTCCGACAGGTTTATGGACTACACCTTC. Translated, it gives CASSNPSDRFMDYTF.

This sequence joins TRBV5-1 and TRBJ1-1; D is possibly TRBD1 (5 bases). V shed 0 bases and J shed 4 bases, with 13 bases lying between them. The germline CDR1 and CDR2 sequences are SGHRS and YFSETQ. The CDR3 has 15 amino acids. The CDR3 protein is CASSLEQVKLTEAFF. In nucleotides, the CDR3 is TGCGCCAGCAGCTTGGAACAGGTTAAACTCACTGAAGCTTTCTTT.

The CDR3 here is CASSELLAAETQYF. The CDR3 DNA reads as TGTGCCAGCAGTGAACTACTAGCGGCAGAGACCCAGTACTTC. The chain has TRBV2 and TRBJ2-5, with TRBD2 matching over 8 bases. The CDR3 consists of 14 residues. The germline gives CDR1 SNHLY, CDR2 FYNNEI. Unmatched junction bases numbered 3, after V lost 2 bases and J lost 4 bases.

This chain connects TRBV27 to TRBJ1-5, with D uncertain. This CDR3 has 14 amino acids. V was pared by 6 bases and J by 6 bases, with 15 bases between. Germline V lookup: CDR1 MNHEY, CDR2 SMNVEV (reference sequence). CDR3 sequence reads: CASSPPGRGQPQHF. Written as DNA, the CDR3 is TGTGCCAGCAGCCCCCCGGGTCGTGGTCAGCCCCAGCATTTT.

V is TRBV7-2 and J is TRBJ1-1; D might be TRBD1 (5 bases). Deletions cut 4 bases from V and 3 bases from J, with 18 bases between. The CDR3 length is 16 residues. Per the germline V gene, CDR1 is SGHTA and CDR2 is FQGNSA. The CDR3 protein is CASSWGGDPSDTEAFF. The DNA for the CDR3 is TGTGCCAGCAGCTGGGGGGGGGATCCGTCAGACACTGAAGCTTTCTTT.

This rearrangement joins TRBV29-1 to TRBJ2-3, with TRBD2 as a possible D gene (6 bases). With 1 base removed from V and 0 bases from J, the gap between germline ends came to 11 bases. The germline V gene has CDR1 SQVTM and CDR2 ANQGSEA. This CDR3 comprises 15 residues. Written as DNA, the CDR3 is TGCAGCGTTGAAGGGGGACGGGAGAGCACAGATACGCAGTATTTT. Protein product: CSVEGGRESTDTQYF.

V usage is TRBV9 and J usage is TRBJ2-7; TRBD2 agrees at 8 bases. Looked up from germline, CDR1 is SGDLS and CDR2 is YYNGEE. Trimming took 0 bases from V and 6 from J; bases not matched to a gene: 8. The CDR3 runs 15 residues. The CDR3, as DNA: TGTGCCAGCAGCGTAGAGGGGACTAGAAGTCGCGAGCAGTACTTC. This sequence encodes CASSVEGTRSREQYF.

Only a few counts were recorded for this clone. The chain couples TRBV30 to TRBJ2-1; 7 positions agree with TRBD2. Trimming took 4 bases from V and 7 from J; bases not matched to a gene: 10. The CDR3 contains 14 residues. Germline-derived CDR1 and CDR2 are GTSNPN and SVGIG (reference sequence). The CDR3 reads CAWNPGGAGNEQFF. In DNA form, the CDR3 reads TGTGCCTGGAACCCGGGAGGCGCTGGGAATGAGCAGTTCTTC.

The genes are TRBV30 and TRBJ2-5, with 8 positions matching TRBD2. TRBJ2-7 explains the end of the DNA better; the J call may be wrong. Germline CDR1 reads GTSNPN; CDR2 reads SVGIG (reference sequence). The CDR3 spans 12 residues. The CDR3 bases are TGTGCCTGTCGGGAGGGACGGCTCGAGCAGTACTTC. Translated: CACREGRLEQYF.

The V call is TRBV7-2, the J call TRBJ2-1; 7 positions match TRBD2. V dropped 1 base and J dropped 4; count of bases not matched to a gene: 4. Germline V gives CDR1 SGHTA, CDR2 FQGNSA. The CDR3 is 15 residues long. The CDR3 reads CASSLGSGGYNEQFF. Here the CDR3 DNA reads TGTGCCAGCAGCTTAGGCTCGGGAGGTTACAATGAGCAGTTCTTC.

This chain uses TRBV4-1 with TRBJ2-2, with D unresolved. Germline assignment: CDR1 MGHRA and CDR2 YSYEKL. The CDR3 spans 15 residues. V lost 0 bases to trimming and J lost 0 bases, with 5 bases between them. The CDR3 spells CASSQENANTGELFF. CDR3 bases: TGCGCCAGCAGCCAAGAGAACGCGAACACCGGGGAGCTGTTTTTT.

This chain joins TRBV11-2 and TRBJ2-2; D is unresolved. Germline CDR1 reads SGHAT; CDR2 reads FQNNGV. Trimming pared 2 bases from V and 3 bases from J, leaving 7 bases between. This CDR3 contains 14 residues. The CDR3 region is CASSLNVDTGELFF. Written as DNA, the CDR3 is TGTGCCAGCAGCTTAAACGTAGACACCGGGGAGCTGTTTTTT.

The V call is TRBV29-1, the J call TRBJ2-1; no reliable D call. V lost 6 bases, J lost 0 bases, and 15 bases lay in between. The CDR3 is made up of 15 amino acids. Germline CDR1 SQVTM, CDR2 ANQGSEA. CDR3 nucleotide sequence: TGCAGCGTCCCGAACGGAGATAGCTCCTACAATGAGCAGTTCTTC. Translated: CSVPNGDSSYNEQFF.